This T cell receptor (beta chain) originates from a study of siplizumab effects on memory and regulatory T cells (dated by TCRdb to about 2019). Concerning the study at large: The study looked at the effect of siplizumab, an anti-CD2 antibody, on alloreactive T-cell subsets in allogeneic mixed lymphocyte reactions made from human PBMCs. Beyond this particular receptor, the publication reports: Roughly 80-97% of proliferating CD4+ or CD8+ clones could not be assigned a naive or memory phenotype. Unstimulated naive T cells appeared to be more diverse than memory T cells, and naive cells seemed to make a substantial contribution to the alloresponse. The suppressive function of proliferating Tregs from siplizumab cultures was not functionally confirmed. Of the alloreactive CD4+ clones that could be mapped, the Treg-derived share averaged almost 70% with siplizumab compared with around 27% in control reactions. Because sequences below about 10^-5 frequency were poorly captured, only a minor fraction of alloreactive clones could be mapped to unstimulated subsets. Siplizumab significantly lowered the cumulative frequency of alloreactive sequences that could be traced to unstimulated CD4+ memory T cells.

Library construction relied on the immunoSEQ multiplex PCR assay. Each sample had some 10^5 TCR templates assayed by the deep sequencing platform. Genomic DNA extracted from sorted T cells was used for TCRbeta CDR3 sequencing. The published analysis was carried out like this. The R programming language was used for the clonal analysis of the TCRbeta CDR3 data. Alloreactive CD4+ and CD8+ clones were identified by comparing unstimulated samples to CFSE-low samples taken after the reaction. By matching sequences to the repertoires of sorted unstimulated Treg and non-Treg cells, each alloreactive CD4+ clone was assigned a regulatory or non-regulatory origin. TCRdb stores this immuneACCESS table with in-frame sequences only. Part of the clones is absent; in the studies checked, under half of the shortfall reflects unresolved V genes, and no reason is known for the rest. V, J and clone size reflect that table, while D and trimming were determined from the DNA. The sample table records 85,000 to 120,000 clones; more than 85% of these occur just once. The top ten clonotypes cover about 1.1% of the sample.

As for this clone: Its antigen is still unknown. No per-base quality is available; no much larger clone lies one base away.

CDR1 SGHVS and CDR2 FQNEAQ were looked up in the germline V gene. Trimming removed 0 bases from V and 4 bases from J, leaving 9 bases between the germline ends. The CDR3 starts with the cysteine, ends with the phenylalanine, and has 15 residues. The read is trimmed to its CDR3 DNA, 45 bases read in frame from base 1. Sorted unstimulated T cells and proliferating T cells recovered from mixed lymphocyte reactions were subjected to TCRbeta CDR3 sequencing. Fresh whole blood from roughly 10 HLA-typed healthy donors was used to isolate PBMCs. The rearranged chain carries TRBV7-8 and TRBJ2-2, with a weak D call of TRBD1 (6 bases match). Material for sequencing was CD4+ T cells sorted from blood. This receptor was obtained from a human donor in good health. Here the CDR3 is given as CASSLAGGSTGELFF. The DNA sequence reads TGTGCCAGCAGCTTAGCTGGGGGCTCCACCGGGGAGCTGTTTTTT.